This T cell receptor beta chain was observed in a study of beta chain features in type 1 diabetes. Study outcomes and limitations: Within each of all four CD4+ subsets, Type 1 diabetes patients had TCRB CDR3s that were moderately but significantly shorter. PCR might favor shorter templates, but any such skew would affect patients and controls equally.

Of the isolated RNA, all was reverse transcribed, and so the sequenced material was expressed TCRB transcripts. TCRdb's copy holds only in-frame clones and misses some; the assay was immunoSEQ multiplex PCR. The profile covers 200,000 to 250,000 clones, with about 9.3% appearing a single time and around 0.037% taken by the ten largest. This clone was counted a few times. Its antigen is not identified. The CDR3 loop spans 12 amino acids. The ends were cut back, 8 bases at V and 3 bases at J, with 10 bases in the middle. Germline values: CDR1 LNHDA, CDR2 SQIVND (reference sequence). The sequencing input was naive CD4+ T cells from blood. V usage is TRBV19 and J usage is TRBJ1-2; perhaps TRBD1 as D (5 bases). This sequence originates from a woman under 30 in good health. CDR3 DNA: TGTGCCAGTCAGGGACTGCACTATGGCTACACCTTC. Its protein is CASQGLHYGYTF.